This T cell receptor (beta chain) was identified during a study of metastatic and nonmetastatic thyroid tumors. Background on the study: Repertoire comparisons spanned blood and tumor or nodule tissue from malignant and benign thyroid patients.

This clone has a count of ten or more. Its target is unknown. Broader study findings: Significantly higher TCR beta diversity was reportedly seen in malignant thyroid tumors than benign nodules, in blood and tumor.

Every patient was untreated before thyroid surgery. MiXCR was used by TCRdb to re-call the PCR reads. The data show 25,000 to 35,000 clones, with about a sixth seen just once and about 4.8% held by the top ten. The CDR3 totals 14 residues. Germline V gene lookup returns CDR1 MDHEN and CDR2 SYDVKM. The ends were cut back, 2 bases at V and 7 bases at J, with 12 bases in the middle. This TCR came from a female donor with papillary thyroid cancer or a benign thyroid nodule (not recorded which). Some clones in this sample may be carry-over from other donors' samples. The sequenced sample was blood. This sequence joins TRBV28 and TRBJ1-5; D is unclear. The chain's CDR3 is CASSLGVLGQPQHF. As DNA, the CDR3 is TGTGCCAGCAGTTTAGGGGTTTTAGGGCAGCCCCAGCATTTT.